Listed here are 32 T cell receptor beta chains from one sample, sequenced in a study of monozygotic twins with inflammatory bowel disease. From the 5' RACE reads, TCRdb lists one entry per CDR3 protein and no DNA. The listing contains roughly 300,000 distinct CDR3 sequences. Sequencing was performed on blood. The receptor set was obtained from a human donor with ulcerative colitis or Crohn's disease, or a healthy co-twin of an affected twin (not recorded which).

The rearrangement uses TRBV5-1 and TRBJ1-4. CDR1 and CDR2 (germline): SGHRS, YFSETQ. The CDR3 is made up of 14 amino acids. CDR3 amino acids: CASSLDGSVEKLFF.

The rearrangement links TRBV7-3 to TRBJ1-3. Per the germline V gene, CDR1 is SGHTA and CDR2 is FQGTGA. The CDR3 spans 15 residues. The CDR3 is CASSLRGGSGNTIYF.

The chain employs TRBV5-1 and TRBJ2-3; TCRdb picks TRBD2, but there is no DNA to check that call. In germline, CDR1 is SGHRS, CDR2 YFSETQ. The CDR3 extends over 17 amino acids. CDR3: CASSLSGTSGHTDTQYF.

The chain combines TRBV10-3 with TRBJ2-1; TCRdb indicates TRBD1, and absent DNA this call remains unverified. CDR3 length: 15 amino acids. Germline loops: CDR1 ENHRY, CDR2 SYGVKD. CDR3 loop: CAIKQGGSSYNEQFF.

CDR3 region: CASSLTGSAEAFF. This chain uses TRBV5-4 with TRBJ1-1; TCRdb's D call, TRBD1, is unchecked because there is no DNA. This CDR3 has 13 residues. The germline V gene has CDR1 SGHNT and CDR2 YYREEE (reference sequence).

The V and J genes are TRBV7-3 and TRBJ2-3. The length of the CDR3 is 13 residues. Germline CDR1 is SGHTA and CDR2 is FQGTGA. CDR3 protein: CASSLIATDTQYF. The entire variable domain, with the rest obtained from reference TRBV7-3 and TRBJ2-3, is as follows: GAGVSQTPSNKVTEKGKYVELRCDPISGHTALYWYRQSLGQGPEFLIYFQGTGAADDSGLPNDRFFAVRPEGSVSTLKIQRTERGDSAVYLCASSLIATDTQYFGPGTRLTVL.

The rearrangement joins TRBV27 to TRBJ2-1; checking the TCRdb D call of TRBD2 is not possible without DNA. Germline CDR1 is MNHEY and CDR2 is SMNVEV (reference sequence). The CDR3 contains 15 residues. CDR3 sequence reads: CASSLAGGGYNEQFF.

The V gene is TRBV2, the J gene TRBJ2-3; TCRdb calls TRBD1, which cannot be checked without DNA. CDR1 is SNHLY, CDR2 FYNNEI, per germline. This CDR3 region has 15 residues. The CDR3 sequence: CASRPTGLRADTQYF.

This rearrangement joins TRBV9 to TRBJ1-1; TCRdb proposes TRBD1, but this gene call is untestable without DNA. Per the germline V gene, CDR1 is SGDLS and CDR2 is YYNGEE. The CDR3 sequence is 16 residues long. The CDR3: CASSVVGGGAYTEAFF.

The chain joins TRBV7-6 to TRBJ1-4; no DNA is available, so the TRBD1 call from TCRdb remains unchecked. Germline assignment: CDR1 SGHVS and CDR2 FNYEAQ. The CDR3 length is 16 residues. This chain's CDR3 is CASSPRYRGTNEKLFF.

V gene TRBV19 combines with J gene TRBJ1-2; TCRdb's D gene call, TRBD1, goes unchecked for lack of DNA. The length of the CDR3 is 13 residues. Looked up from germline, CDR1 is LNHDA and CDR2 is SQIVND (reference sequence). The CDR3 sequence is CASSSTGGRGYTF.

The V and J genes are TRBV27 and TRBJ2-7. The CDR3 contains 15 residues. In germline, CDR1 is MNHEY, CDR2 SMNVEV (reference sequence). The CDR3 here is CASSLKRGSSYEQYF.

This chain uses TRBV19 with TRBJ1-1. CDR1 and CDR2 (germline): LNHDA, SQIVND (reference sequence). There are 14 residues in the CDR3. The CDR3 spells CASSPRSQNTEAFF.

The V and J genes are TRBV20-1 and TRBJ2-3; absent DNA, TCRdb's TRBD1 call cannot be checked. Germline values: CDR1 DFQATT, CDR2 SNEGSKA (reference sequence). This CDR3 has 16 amino acids. The CDR3 here is CSASRDGRQVGDTQYF.

The chain couples TRBV5-1 to TRBJ2-5; the D call from TCRdb, TRBD1, cannot be confirmed without DNA. Germline values: CDR1 SGHRS, CDR2 YFSETQ. The CDR3 consists of 14 residues. This CDR3 is CASWETGLQETQYF.

The rearrangement links TRBV18 to TRBJ1-1; TCRdb reports TRBD1, a call that lacks DNA to check it against. CDR3 length: 13 residues. The germline V gene has CDR1 KGHSH and CDR2 LQKENI. CDR3 amino acids: CASSRGQETEAFF.

The chain is built from TRBV5-1 and TRBJ2-5; TCRdb calls TRBD1, which cannot be checked without DNA. This CDR3 has 13 amino acids. Germline loops: CDR1 SGHRS, CDR2 YFSETQ. CDR3: CASSTGTEETQYF.

This chain connects TRBV21-1 to TRBJ2-7; the TRBD1 assignment by TCRdb is unverifiable without DNA. TRBV21-1 is a listed pseudogene. There are 16 residues in the CDR3. The chain's CDR3 is CASSKVRTKKDCEQYF.

The chain joins TRBV14 to TRBJ1-1; lacking DNA, the TRBD1 call made by TCRdb goes unchecked. CDR1 is SGHDN and CDR2 is FVKESK in the germline V gene. This CDR3 is 16 amino acids long. CDR3 in amino acids: CASSQRTGSKNTEAFF.

The V call is TRBV12-3 or TRBV12-4, the J call TRBJ2-2; TCRdb names TRBD1, which stays unverified in the absence of DNA. The CDR3 consists of 16 residues. The CDR3 reads CASSRGQGAVTGELFF.

The chain combines TRBV11-2 with TRBJ2-5; TCRdb proposes TRBD1, but this gene call is untestable without DNA. This CDR3 is 14 amino acids long. CDR1 is SGHAT, CDR2 FQNNGV, per germline. The CDR3 sequence is CASNNIGTQETQYF.

This sequence joins TRBV24-1 and TRBJ2-5; TCRdb indicates TRBD1, and absent DNA this call remains unverified. This CDR3 is 16 amino acids long. The germline gives CDR1 KGHDR, CDR2 SFDVKD. CDR3 loop: CATRRNPGGQQKTQYF.

CDR3 residues: CASSSETSHQPQHF. The chain is built from TRBV7-9 and TRBJ1-5. The germline V gene has CDR1 SEHNR and CDR2 FQNEAQ (reference sequence). CDR3 length: 14 residues.

V usage is TRBV7-9 and J usage is TRBJ2-1; as DNA is missing, the TRBD1 call by TCRdb cannot be tested. CDR3 length: 15 amino acids. Germline V gives CDR1 SEHNR, CDR2 FQNEAQ (reference sequence). The CDR3: CASSLGQGGHNEQFF.

The chain couples TRBV5-4 to TRBJ2-2; lacking DNA, the TRBD1 call made by TCRdb goes unchecked. The CDR3 spans 15 residues. CDR1 is SGHNT, CDR2 YYREEE, per germline (reference sequence). CDR3: CASRSTGAHTGELFF.

The V gene is TRBV12-3 or TRBV12-4, the J gene TRBJ1-1; TCRdb lists TRBD1, though no DNA is available to test this call. The CDR3 extends over 11 amino acids. The CDR3 sequence is CASRAGTEAFF.

The genes are TRBV30 and TRBJ2-2; TCRdb calls TRBD1, which cannot be checked without DNA. Germline V gene sequence: CDR1 GTSNPN, CDR2 SVGIG (reference sequence). The CDR3 is 15 amino acids. The CDR3 protein is CAWSVRGLNTGELFF. Drawing the rest from reference TRBV30 and TRBJ2-2, the complete variable domain is SQTIHQWPATLVQPVGSPLSLECTVEGTSNPNLYWYRQAAGRGLQLLFYSVGIGQISSEVPQNLSASRPQDRQFILSSKKLLLSDSGFYLCAWSVRGLNTGELFFGEGSRLTVL.

The CDR3 loop is CASSPRDSGANVLTF. The chain uses TRBV5-1 and TRBJ2-6. In germline, CDR1 is SGHRS, CDR2 YFSETQ. CDR3 length equals 15 residues.

The chain's CDR3 is CASSFELRTEAFF. The chain is built from TRBV28 and TRBJ1-1. Germline V gene lookup returns CDR1 MDHEN and CDR2 SYDVKM. The CDR3 consists of 13 residues.

The chain couples TRBV6-2 or TRBV6-3 to TRBJ2-7; lacking DNA, the TRBD2 call made by TCRdb goes unchecked. This CDR3 is 13 amino acids long. Germline V gene data show CDR1 as MNHEY and CDR2 as SVGEGT. This chain's CDR3 is CASTRGPAKEQYF.

The chain joins TRBV5-1 to TRBJ2-7; TCRdb outputs TRBD1, but without DNA this stays unchecked. Germline V gene lookup returns CDR1 SGHRS and CDR2 YFSETQ. The CDR3 contains 14 residues. This chain's CDR3 is CASSNSGTLYEQYF.

This chain connects TRBV5-4 to TRBJ2-1; the D gene TCRdb calls, TRBD2, cannot be checked with no DNA. This CDR3 region has 16 residues. In germline, CDR1 is SGHNT, CDR2 YYREEE (reference sequence). The CDR3 loop reads CASSLAETRSSNEQFF. Full variable domain (outside the CDR3, taken from reference TRBV5-4 and TRBJ2-1): ETGVTQSPTHLIKTRGQQVTLRCSSQSGHNTVSWYQQALGQGPQFIFQYYREEENGRGNFPPRFSGLQFPNYSSELNVNALELDDSALYLCASSLAETRSSNEQFFGPGTRLTVL.